These 9 T cell receptor beta chains originate from one sample sequenced in a study of cytomegalovirus exposure and HLA in healthy donors (dated by TCRdb to the late 2010s). The library was produced with the immunoSEQ multiplex PCR assay. For the multiplex PCR, a mixture combining 60 forward primers for TCR Vbeta segments and 13 reverse primers for TCR Jbeta segments was used. TCRdb provides this immuneACCESS table in a form limited to in-frame rearrangements. Some clones are lacking; in checked studies, under half of them reflect an unresolved V gene, and why the rest are absent is not known. Present in this sample are about 110,000 clones, around 83% of which were seen just once. The ten largest clones capture roughly 20% of the sample. Material for sequencing was PBMCs. These receptors originate from a man aged 25 to 40 in good health and CMV-seropositive.

This chain joins TRBV13 and TRBJ1-1; no clear D gene. The CDR3 spans 13 residues. Germline values: CDR1 PRHDT, CDR2 FYEKMQ (reference sequence). Trimming removed 1 base from V and 11 bases from J, with 14 bases in between. The CDR3 nucleotides read TGTGCCAGCAGCTTAGTAGGACGGGGTGCGGCTTTCTTT. Translation gives CASSLVGRGAAFF.

The genes are TRBV9 and TRBJ1-2, with 12 positions matching TRBD1. Germline CDR1 reads SGDLS; CDR2 reads YYNGEE. The CDR3 consists of 18 residues. V lost 1 base and J lost 4; bases outside the gene matches: 11. In nucleotides, the CDR3 is TGTGCCAGCAGCGTAACGGGGACAGGGGGCGCGGGGGGCTATGGCTACACCTTC. This encodes CASSVTGTGGAGGYGYTF.

This clone was observed once. V is TRBV19 and J is TRBJ2-3; no clear D. CDR1 LNHDA and CDR2 SQIVND come from the germline V gene (reference sequence). V dropped 6 bases and J dropped 0 bases, with 10 bases sitting between them. The CDR3 length is 14 residues. CDR3 DNA sequence: TGTGCCAGTAGAGCCATCTCTAGCACAGATACGCAGTATTTT. It translates to CASRAISSTDTQYF.

This clone was seen only once. The gene calls are TRBV9 and TRBJ1-1; 10 positions match TRBD1. Trimming removed 2 bases from V and 5 bases from J; junction bases left unmatched: 0. The CDR3 has 13 residues. Per germline, CDR1 SGDLS and CDR2 YYNGEE. CDR3 sequence reads: CASSVDRGTEAFF. The CDR3 bases are TGTGCCAGCAGCGTGGACAGGGGGACTGAAGCTTTCTTT.

The chain couples TRBV7-2 to TRBJ1-1, with D perhaps TRBD1 (6 bases). The CDR3 loop spans 16 amino acids. Per germline, CDR1 SGHTA and CDR2 FQGNSA. Between the trimmed V and J ends, which lost 5 bases and 2 bases, there was a span of 18 bases. The CDR3 nucleotides are TGTGCCAGCAGCCCCCGCTTCTCGGACAGTAACACTGAAGCTTTCTTT. Translation: CASSPRFSDSNTEAFF.

CDR3 sequence (DNA): TGTGCCAGCTCACGGGAGGGGCAGGGTGGCAATCAGCCCCAGCATTTT. It translates to CASSREGQGGNQPQHF. The rearrangement joins TRBV18 to TRBJ1-5, with D maybe TRBD1 (5 bases). The germline V and J ends were trimmed by 4 bases and 2 bases, with 15 bases remaining between them. This CDR3 contains 16 residues. Per germline, CDR1 KGHSH and CDR2 LQKENI.

The V gene is TRBV4-1, the J gene TRBJ1-2; D is possibly TRBD1 (5 bases). This CDR3 is built from 15 residues. Germline values: CDR1 MGHRA, CDR2 YSYEKL. V was shortened by 0 bases and J by 3 bases, with 11 bases between the two germline ends. CDR3 protein: CASSQEGRADYGYTF. CDR3 nucleotides: TGCGCCAGCAGCCAAGAGGGCAGGGCGGACTATGGCTACACCTTC.

This chain connects TRBV28 to TRBJ2-7; TRBD1 agrees at 7 bases. Per the germline V gene, CDR1 is MDHEN and CDR2 is SYDVKM. Trimming removed 1 base from V and 3 bases from J; junction bases left unmatched: 3. This CDR3 region has 14 residues. CDR3 DNA: TGTGCCAGCAGTTTATTTCAGGGGGTCTACGAGCAGTACTTC. Translation gives CASSLFQGVYEQYF.

V is TRBV7-9 and J is TRBJ1-2; no firm D call. Germline CDR1 reads SEHNR; CDR2 reads FQNEAQ (reference sequence). Trimming removed 1 base from V and 0 bases from J, with 3 bases in between. The CDR3 has 13 residues. The CDR3 bases are TGTGCCAGCAGCTTAGTTACTAACTATGGCTACACCTTC. It codes for CASSLVTNYGYTF.